The next 20 T cell receptor beta chains were all read from a single sample in a study of human T cells and chemical hapten exposure. Indicated time point: patch test 1, 2 weeks after DPC sensitization. Stated treatment: therapeutic diphenylcyclopropenone sensitization with weekly scalp DPC. In TCRdb, the RACE reads were re-called with MiXCR into one record per CDR3 protein. In the table there are around 53,000 distinct CDR3 sequences, less than 9.5% of which are singletons. Source: whole blood, taken in connection with sensitization to the hapten diphenylcyclopropenone (DPC). Receptors originate from a woman aged 45-60 years with alopecia areata. Some clones in this sample may be carry-over from other donors' samples.

This clonotype came up many times. The gene calls are TRBV5-1 and TRBJ2-7; D is ambiguous. V dropped 2 bases and J dropped 5 bases, with 8 bases sitting between them. Germline CDR1 is SGHRS and CDR2 is YFSETQ. The CDR3 sequence is 12 residues long. DNA for the CDR3: TGCGCCAGCAGCTTTAATAGGAACGAGCAGTACTTC. This translates into CASSFNRNEQYF.

This clonotype was detected many times. V usage is TRBV5-1 and J usage is TRBJ2-1; 10 nucleotides match TRBD2. The V and J ends lost 0 bases and 7 bases, in that order; junction bases with no gene match: 7. The germline CDR1 and CDR2 sequences are SGHRS and YFSETQ. The CDR3 has 16 amino acids. CDR3 sequence: CASSLASLAGKNEQFF. CDR3 nucleotides: TGCGCCAGCAGCTTGGCTTCACTAGCGGGGAAAAATGAGCAGTTCTTC.

The gene calls are TRBV5-1 and TRBJ1-2; possible D gene TRBD1, 6 bases. CDR3 length: 13 residues. The germline V gene encodes CDR1 SGHRS and CDR2 YFSETQ. Trimming removed 5 bases from V and 4 bases from J, with 12 bases in between. The CDR3 DNA reads as TGCGCCAGCAGTCTGGACAGTTCCTATGGCTACACCTTC. Its protein is CASSLDSSYGYTF.

This clonotype has a count of ten or more. V is TRBV28 and J is TRBJ2-5; 7 nucleotides line up with TRBD2. CDR1 is MDHEN and CDR2 is SYDVKM in the germline V gene. This CDR3 has 16 residues. Trimming took 3 bases from V and 0 from J; bases not matched to a gene: 7. DNA for the CDR3: TGTGCCAGCAGTTTGCCCGGGACTACCTACCAAGAGACCCAGTACTTC. It encodes CASSLPGTTYQETQYF.

A word on this clonotype: Compared with germline, one end of the junction differs, possibly owing to a read error. The V and J genes are TRBV29-1 and TRBJ1-1, with no clear D. The CDR3 is 11 amino acids. Germline V lookup: CDR1 SQVTM, CDR2 ANQGSEA. The chain's CDR3 is CSVKENTEAFF. CDR3 coding DNA: TGCAGCGTTAAAGAAAACACTGAAGCTTTCTTT.

The CDR3 coding sequence is TGTGCCAGCAGCTTAGAGCCATGGGGGACTAATGAAAAACTGTTTTTT. Amino acids: CASSLEPWGTNEKLFF. The chain has TRBV7-6 and TRBJ1-4, with a weak D call TRBD1 (5 bases). V dropped 1 base and J dropped 2 bases, with 11 bases sitting between them. Germline V gives CDR1 SGHVS, CDR2 FNYEAQ. The CDR3 is made up of 16 amino acids. Complete variable domain (other parts from reference TRBV7-6 and TRBJ1-4): GAGVSQSPRYKVTKRGQDVALRCDPISGHVSLYWYRQALGQGPEFLTYFNYEAQQDKSGLPNDRFSAERPEGSISTLTIQRTEQRDSAMYRCASSLEPWGTNEKLFFGSGTQLSVL.

The chain combines TRBV20-1 with TRBJ1-4; D is ambiguous. CDR3 length: 12 residues. Trimming took off 7 bases at V and 0 bases at J, with 6 bases between the two ends. Germline CDR1 and CDR2: DFQATT and SNEGSKA (reference sequence). The CDR3 nucleotides read TGCAGTGGGGCTGCAACTAATGAAAAACTGTTTTTT. Protein: CSGAATNEKLFF.

CDR3 in amino acids: CASSPRTETFTDTQYF. The CDR3 DNA follows: TGCGCCAGCAGCCCTCGGACAGAGACTTTTACAGATACGCAGTATTTT. The chain carries TRBV4-3 and TRBJ2-3, with D perhaps TRBD1 (6 bases). CDR1 and CDR2 from the germline V gene are LGHNA and YSLEER. This CDR3 has 16 residues. V lost 4 bases to trimming and J lost 3 bases, with 17 bases between them.

This clonotype was observed many times. As DNA, the CDR3 is TGTGCCAGCAGCCAAGATGTTGCAGGGGGCTCCTACGAGCAGTACTTC. Translation: CASSQDVAGGSYEQYF. The gene calls are TRBV3-1 and TRBJ2-7; 7 bases are shared with TRBD1. This CDR3 contains 16 residues. Germline V gene sequence: CDR1 LGHDT, CDR2 YNNKEL (reference sequence). The trim removed 0 bases at V and 0 bases at J, leaving 5 bases unmatched.

This clonotype has ten or more counts. The chain recombines TRBV12-3 or TRBV12-4 with TRBJ2-2; 8 bases line up with TRBD2. This CDR3 spans 17 amino acids. The V gene end was trimmed by 2 bases and the J gene end by 4 bases; junction bases not matched to a gene: 9. The CDR3 spells CASSLFSGTVPTGELFF. For the CDR3, the DNA is TGTGCCAGCAGTTTATTTAGCGGGACGGTGCCCACCGGGGAGCTGTTTTTT.

This clonotype was detected many times. This chain joins TRBV28 and TRBJ2-3, with 8 bases lining up with TRBD1. This CDR3 contains 13 residues. The germline gives CDR1 MDHEN, CDR2 SYDVKM. J gave up 0 bases and V 9 bases, and 2 bases lay outside the gene matches. The CDR3 nucleotides read TGTGCCAGTCAGGGGGCTAGCACAGATACGCAGTATTTT. Translated, it gives CASQGASTDTQYF.

This clonotype was counted at least ten times. The rearrangement uses TRBV5-1 and TRBJ2-5; D perhaps matches TRBD2 (6 bases). The CDR3 has 14 residues. Germline V CDR1 and CDR2: SGHRS, YFSETQ. V was pared by 0 bases and J by 5 bases, with 11 bases between. The CDR3 DNA reads as TGCGCCAGCAGCTTGGAAGGGGCGGGGGAGACCCAGTACTTC. It yields the protein CASSLEGAGETQYF.

Turning to this clonotype: A read error may be the cause here, since a much bigger clone is one base away. The chain links TRBV5-1 to TRBJ1-2; TRBD1 aligns across 7 bases. The CDR3 has 14 amino acids. From germline, CDR1 is SGHRS and CDR2 YFSETQ. The CDR3 loop is CASSSGTANYDYTF. The CDR3 bases are TGCGCCAGCAGCTCGGGGACAGCTAACTATGACTACACCTTC.

This clonotype was seen at least ten times. This chain links TRBV11-1 with TRBJ2-1, with 9 bases identical to TRBD1. The CDR3 is 18 residues long. The trim removed 5 bases at V and 1 base at J, leaving 12 bases unmatched. The germline V gene encodes CDR1 SGHAT and CDR2 FQDESV (reference sequence). The CDR3 spells CASSGGQGIDPSYNEQFF. The DNA of the CDR3 is TGTGCCAGCAGCGGGGGACAGGGTATTGACCCATCCTACAATGAGCAGTTCTTC.

The sample holds many counts of this clonotype. The chain joins TRBV4-3 to TRBJ1-4; no clear D gene. The CDR3 consists of 16 residues. Trimming removed 0 bases from V and 4 bases from J, with 12 bases in between. Germline CDR1 LGHNA, CDR2 YSLEER. The CDR3, as DNA: TGCGCCAGCAGCCAAGATGGTAGGCCTCGTAATGAAAAACTGTTTTTT. Residues: CASSQDGRPRNEKLFF.

Remarks on this clonotype: At one of its ends the junction is not consistent with the germline gene, which may arise from a read error. V and J are TRBV2 and TRBJ2-1; D unclear. The CDR3 covers 13 residues. Per the germline V gene, CDR1 is SNHLY and CDR2 is FYNNEI. The CDR3 bases are TGTGTCAGCGAGTTGGGGTTTCAGGATGAGCAGTTCTTC. This translates into CVSELGFQDEQFF.

This clonotype was picked up many times. This chain uses TRBV6-6 with TRBJ2-7; TRBD2 is a possible D gene (6 bases). V lost 6 bases to trimming and J lost 6 bases, with 18 bases between them. Per germline, CDR1 MNHNY and CDR2 SVGAGI (reference sequence). There are 14 residues in the CDR3. This CDR3 reads CASRAGLGRGEQYF. As DNA, the CDR3 is TGTGCCAGCAGGGCGGGACTCGGGAGAGGCGAGCAGTACTTC.

V gene TRBV5-4 combines with J gene TRBJ2-5; D gene unclear. This CDR3 contains 15 residues. V lost 1 base and J lost 2, with 12 bases in between. CDR1 SGHNT and CDR2 YYREEE come from the germline V gene (reference sequence). The CDR3 bases are TGTGCCAGCAGCTTGTCGACTGTCGGGCAAGAGACCCAGTACTTC. As protein: CASSLSTVGQETQYF.

This clonotype occurred many times. The chain has TRBV28 and TRBJ2-5, with D unclear. CDR1 is MDHEN and CDR2 is SYDVKM in the germline V gene. Trimming took off 2 bases at V and 2 bases at J, with 12 bases between the two ends. This CDR3 comprises 15 residues. CDR3 amino acids: CASSLPKTLQETQYF. CDR3 DNA: TGTGCCAGCAGTTTACCGAAGACGCTACAAGAGACCCAGTACTTC.

The table lists this clonotype with a few counts. V gene TRBV9 combines with J gene TRBJ2-7; the match to TRBD2 covers 8 bases. The length of the CDR3 is 16 residues. Germline V gives CDR1 SGDLS, CDR2 YYNGEE. V shed 3 bases and J 1 base; nucleotides not matched to a gene: 9. The CDR3 nucleotides are TGTGCCAGCAGCGCTACCGGGGGACTAGTTTCCTACGAGCAGTACTTC. Translating gives CASSATGGLVSYEQYF.